The text below deals with one T cell receptor (beta chain). Its antigen is unidentified. The germline V gene encodes CDR1 MNHNS and CDR2 SASEGT. Trimming pared 6 bases from V and 5 bases from J, leaving 14 bases between. The CDR3 has 14 residues. Sorted populations comprised CD4+ and CD8+ T cells obtained from PBMCs. These data originate in a study of CD8+ T cells in alopecia areata. Notes on the study in general: Normal skin contains resident alphabeta T cells, and these are also sequenced in scalp samples. Against the mouse data, patients shared TCRs less clearly, possibly for HLA reasons.

Sequencing used cDNA as its template, made by extracting RNA and reverse transcribing it. Generated by immunoSEQ multiplex PCR, the TCRdb table keeps only in-frame clones and is missing some. Here the sample spans about 200,000 clones, more than 50% being singletons. The source material was CD8+ T cells sorted from blood. This chain connects TRBV6-1 to TRBJ2-1; possibly TRBD2 for D (6 bases). The clonotype comes from a human donor in good health. The CDR3: CASSPRGTDNEQFF. DNA for the CDR3: TGTGCCAGCAGCCCCAGAGGGACTGACAATGAGCAGTTCTTC.